This T cell receptor beta chain was observed in a study of preoperative IRX-2 immunotherapy in early breast cancer. The table came from immunoSEQ multiplex PCR; TCRdb's copy has only in-frame clones and leaves some out. The table has roughly 93,000 clones, 86% seen once. Documented treatment: preoperative locoregional IRX-2 cytokine immunotherapy. Patients received preoperative, locoregional IRX-2 cytokine immunotherapy in a phase Ib study. The source material was tumor tissue, sampled after IRX-2 immunotherapy. The receptor was isolated from a human donor with breast cancer.

CDR3 sequence (DNA): TGCGCCAGCAGTGAGGAGGGGGGACGCTACACCTTC. Translation gives CASSEEGGRYTF. The chain employs TRBV10-2 and TRBJ1-2; D possibly corresponds to TRBD1 (6 bases). Germline V gives CDR1 WSHSY, CDR2 SAAADI. V lost 2 bases and J lost 9, with 10 bases in between. The CDR3 totals 12 residues.